A single sample is the source of the 18 T cell receptor beta chains below, sequenced in a study of tumor-infiltrating lymphocytes in glioblastoma multiforme. Multiple V-beta primers and a C-beta primer amplified TCRB from RNA. One entry per CDR3 protein, called by TCRdb with MiXCR from the multiplex PCR reads. The sample lists about 19,000 distinct CDR3 sequences, 55% to 70% occurring once. The specimen was peripheral blood. These receptors all stem from a male donor with glioblastoma.

Points on this clonotype: The CDR3 does not end in the conserved phenylalanine or tryptophan, so this is likely a read error. The DNA is left out, because the CDR3 cannot be placed on it with certainty; the CDR3 is given as TCRdb lists it. This CDR3 reads CASMDLRGANYNEQSS. This chain links TRBV11-2 with TRBJ2-1; no check of the table's D call, TRBD1, against the DNA was made. Inclusive of both ends, the CDR3 amounts to 16 amino acids. From germline, CDR1 is SGHAT and CDR2 FQNNGV.

Concerning this clonotype: The germline gene is not matched at one end of the junction; a read error may be the cause. The chain joins TRBV20-1 to TRBJ1-1, with 7 bases aligning to TRBD1. CDR3 length: 12 amino acids. Germline V gives CDR1 DFQATT, CDR2 SNEGSKA (reference sequence). The CDR3 DNA reads as TGCAGTGCTAGGACAGGGAACACTGAAGCCTCCTTT. Translation gives CSARTGNTEASF.

Of note for this clonotype: One junction end does not reproduce the germline sequence, and a read error may be involved. The chain couples TRBV12-3 or TRBV12-4 to TRBJ1-1; D is possibly TRBD1 (5 bases). This CDR3 is 15 amino acids long. CDR3 protein: CDSNGYRGLNTEAFF. The CDR3 bases are TGTGACAGCAATGGTTATCGGGGCTTGAACACTGAAGCTTTCTTT.

CDR3 protein: CASSFGPNYGYTF. Here the CDR3 DNA reads TGTGCCAGCAGTTTTGGGCCTAACTATGGCTACACCTTC. The chain employs TRBV12-3 or TRBV12-4 and TRBJ1-2; D is ambiguous. V was shortened by 3 bases and J by 0 bases, with 5 bases between the two germline ends. CDR3 length: 13 residues.

This clonotype was recorded once. A read error may produce the germline difference seen at one junction end. The V gene is TRBV11-2, the J gene TRBJ1-2; D is uncertain. Germline loops: CDR1 SGHAT, CDR2 FQNNGV. The CDR3 covers 13 residues. CDR3 coding DNA: TGTGCCAGCAGCTTAACACAGATTGGTGGCTGCACCTTC. The encoded protein is CASSLTQIGGCTF.

A remark on this clonotype: With a much larger clone just one base away, this may be a read error. The CDR3 region has the DNA TGTGCCTGGAACTACCCATGGAGAGGCACTGAAGCTTTCTTT. Translating it yields CAWNYPWRGTEAFF. The chain joins TRBV30 to TRBJ1-1; D is unresolved. The CDR3 is 14 amino acids. CDR1 is GTSNPN and CDR2 is SVGIG in the germline V gene (reference sequence). V lost 4 bases, J lost 4 bases, and 16 bases lay in between. Variable domain in full (rest from reference TRBV30 and TRBJ1-1): SQTIHQWPATLVQPVGSPLSLECTVEGTSNPNLYWYRQAAGRGLQLLFYSVGIGQISSEVPQNLSASRPQDRQFILSSKKLLLSDSGFYLCAWNYPWRGTEAFFGQGTRLTVV.

This clonotype was counted many times. The DNA for the CDR3 is TGCAGCGCCCTACAGGGGTCAGAGACCCAGTACTTC. Protein: CSALQGSETQYF. The chain carries TRBV29-1 and TRBJ2-5; TRBD1 agrees at 7 bases. This CDR3 contains 12 residues. Germline V lookup: CDR1 SQVTM, CDR2 ANQGSEA. Losses at the gene ends were 7 bases for V and 4 bases for J; bases not matched to a gene: 6.

As regards this clonotype: At one end, the junction sequence differs from germline, possibly due to a read error. The chain is built from TRBV29-1 and TRBJ2-1; weak D call: TRBD1 (5 bases). CDR1 is SQVTM and CDR2 is ANQGSEA in the germline V gene. This CDR3 has 12 residues. The CDR3 sequence is CRVDTGSGEQFF. CDR3 sequence (DNA): TGCAGAGTTGATACAGGTTCAGGAGAGCAGTTCTTC.

Concerning this clonotype itself: A single base separates this from a much larger clone, so it may be a read error. The chain is built from TRBV30 and TRBJ1-5; perhaps TRBD1 as D (6 bases). V dropped 4 bases and J dropped 5 bases, with 15 bases sitting between them. This CDR3 is built from 14 residues. Germline V CDR1 and CDR2: GTSNPN, SVGIG (reference sequence). The CDR3 spells CAWTTGRGHQPQHF. The CDR3, as DNA: TGTGCCTGGACCACAGGGAGGGGCCATCAGCCCCAGCATTTT.

The V and J genes are TRBV20-1 and TRBJ1-5; weak D call: TRBD1 (5 bases). The germline V gene has CDR1 DFQATT and CDR2 SNEGSKA (reference sequence). CDR3 length equals 13 residues. Trimming removed 5 bases at V and 4 bases at J, with 12 bases between. The CDR3 region is CSAWQGFNQPQHF. The CDR3 nucleotides read TGCAGTGCTTGGCAGGGTTTTAATCAGCCCCAGCATTTT.

Comments on this clonotype: Just one base apart from a much larger clone, this may be a read error. V is TRBV29-1 and J is TRBJ1-1; TRBD1 might be the D (5 bases). There are 13 residues in the CDR3. Per the germline V gene, CDR1 is SQVTM and CDR2 is ANQGSEA. CDR3 residues: CSAEVQGNTEAFF. The CDR3 DNA reads TGCAGCGCTGAAGTCCAGGGAAACACTGAAGCTTTCTTT. The full variable domain, rest sourced from reference TRBV29-1 and TRBJ1-1, is SAVISQKPSRDICQRGTSLTIQCQVDSQVTMMFWYRQQPGQSLTLIATANQGSEATYESGFVIDKFPISRPNLTFSTLTVSNMSPEDSSIYLCSAEVQGNTEAFFGQGTRLTVV.

Only one count was recorded for this clonotype. The junction differs from germline at one of its ends, possibly a read error. The chain couples TRBV11-2 to TRBJ1-2; D is unclear. Germline CDR1 is SGHAT and CDR2 is FQNNGV. This CDR3 has 13 residues. As DNA, the CDR3 is TGCCCCAACAGCTTCGGATCGGGCAATGGCTACACCTTC. Residues: CPNSFGSGNGYTF.

The chain recombines TRBV11-2 with TRBJ2-7; 7 nucleotides line up with TRBD1. After removal of 2 bases from V and 5 bases from J, the junction contained 6 bases not matched to a gene. CDR1 SGHAT and CDR2 FQNNGV come from the germline V gene. This CDR3 comprises 14 residues. CDR3 amino acids: CASSLNRGQHEQYF. DNA for the CDR3: TGTGCCAGCAGCTTAAACAGGGGTCAACACGAGCAGTACTTC. Using reference TRBV11-2 and TRBJ2-7 for the parts outside the CDR3, the full variable domain is EAGVAQSPRYKIIEKRQSVAFWCNPISGHATLYWYQQILGQGPKLLIQFQNNGVVDDSQLPKDRFSAERLKGVDSTLKIQPAKLEDSAVYLCASSLNRGQHEQYFGPGTRLTVT.

About this clonotype itself: This may arise from a read error, as a much more abundant clone is one base away. The chain couples TRBV28 to TRBJ2-7; D is perhaps TRBD1 (6 bases). The CDR3 totals 15 residues. The V gene lost 11 bases and the J gene lost 0 bases, with 20 bases spanning the gap. The germline V gene has CDR1 MDHEN and CDR2 SYDVKM. CDR3 sequence (DNA): TGTGCCGCCAGTTCCCAACAGGGCGACTCCTACGAGCAGTACTTC. It yields the protein CAASSQQGDSYEQYF.

For this clonotype: A junction boundary mismatches the germline segment, possibly from a read error. V and J are TRBV10-2 and TRBJ2-2; D call uncertain. Germline-derived CDR1 and CDR2 are WSHSY and SAAADI. The CDR3 is 14 residues long. Written as DNA, the CDR3 is TGCGCCAGCAGTGTTCAACAGTACACCTGGGAGCTGTTTTTT. Translation: CASSVQQYTWELFF.

In regard to this clonotype: This may arise from a read error, as a much more abundant clone is one base away. The chain is built from TRBV6-5 and TRBJ1-1, with D tentatively TRBD1 (5 bases). This CDR3 has 14 amino acids. V was clipped by 11 bases and J by 0 bases, with 16 bases between them. CDR1 and CDR2 from the germline V gene are MNHEY and SVGAGI. The CDR3 nucleotides are TGTGCCGCGGGGACGGAGGTCATGAACACTGAAGCTTTCTTT. Translated, it gives CAAGTEVMNTEAFF.

Concerning this clonotype itself: Its ends do not fully match the called genes, so a read error is possible. The chain combines TRBV11-1 with TRBJ1-1, with TRBD1 identical over 7 bases. The CDR3 contains 17 residues. Germline V gene data show CDR1 as SGHAT and CDR2 as FQDESV (reference sequence). The DNA of the CDR3 is TGTGCCAGCAACTTACGGGACAGAGGGTACATGAACACTGGAGCTTTCTTT. Translated, it gives CASNLRDRGYMNTGAFF.

Note on this clonotype: The germline gene is not matched at one end of the junction; a read error may be the cause. The chain joins TRBV10-3 to TRBJ2-3; 9 bases agree with TRBD2. The CDR3 loop spans 15 amino acids. The germline V gene has CDR1 ENHRY and CDR2 SYGVKD. CDR3 protein: CVIISSGRASDTQYF. Here the CDR3 DNA reads TGTGTCATCATTAGTAGCGGGAGAGCATCAGATACGCAGTATTTT.